This T cell receptor (beta chain) emerged from a study of OX40 agonist ivuxolimab in advanced cancers. Clones were sequenced by immunoSEQ multiplex PCR, and TCRdb holds only the in-frame ones, with some missing. The table records about 41,000 clones, 87% of them present only once. This CDR3 spans 14 amino acids. Germline V lookup: CDR1 SNHLY, CDR2 FYNNEI. V was shortened by 5 bases and J by 4 bases, with 12 bases between the two germline ends. Blood was sampled at baseline, cycle 4 day 1, and cycle 7 day 1. The chain combines TRBV2 with TRBJ1-3; D is possibly TRBD1 (5 bases). The sequence came from an adult with an advanced solid tumor such as melanoma, head and neck, liver or kidney cancer. Specimen: CD4+ or CD8+ T cells sorted from blood, collected in a trial of the OX40 agonist ivuxolimab. This chain's CDR3 is CASSPQGSGNTIYF. In DNA form, the CDR3 reads TGTGCCAGCAGTCCCCAGGGCTCCGGAAACACCATATATTTT.